Reported below is one T cell receptor (beta chain). The antigen it binds to is not known. A much larger clone sits a single nucleotide away, making a read error possible. Receptor amplification or capture employed 5' RACE. Sequencing instrument: Illumina HiSeq 2500. The second PCR ran for about 6 to 11 cycles and used a J-beta primer mix along with a sample-barcoded 5' primer. A template-switch 5' adaptor carrying 12 random nucleotides introduced a unique molecular identifier onto each TCR beta cDNA molecule. At least 2.5 million CDR3-containing paired-end reads were obtained from each sample. First-strand cDNA synthesis was performed from all RNA using the Mint cDNA synthesis kit, with priming by a TRBC-specific oligonucleotide. Following uracil-DNA glycosylase treatment, a first 18-cycle PCR with universal primers M1SS and BC2_uni_R was performed on all cDNA. The original pipeline was this. Normalization of each sample was performed by random selection of 1 million high-quality reads, each carrying a distinct molecular identifier. Reads with shared molecular identifiers were discarded instead of being binned into consensus sequences. MiTCR, with a Q25 quality threshold and the strictest error-elimination algorithm, was used for CDR3 identification, clonotype clustering and error correction. A nonparametric unseen species model with Euler transformation was used to estimate lower-bound total TCR beta diversity. The public reads were quality trimmed at Q25 with fastp and then assembled into clones with MiXCR by TCRdb, keeping productive beta chains. Merged by CDR3 protein, the rows form single entries marked with the most common genes and DNA. The authors' filters were not applied to this entry. Recorded for this sample are over 600,000 distinct CDR3 sequences; roughly two fifths of them occurred a single time. About 30% of the sample is in the top ten clones.

The 39 donors, aged about 6 to 100 years, were systemically healthy Caucasian individuals from Russia. Each donor gave about 9.2 milliliters of peripheral blood, drawn into EDTA-treated Vacutainer tubes. PBMCs were isolated by Ficoll-Paque density-gradient centrifugation, with at least 6 million obtained per sample. Total RNA was extracted from PBMCs with Trizol reagent, with at least 6 micrograms obtained per sample. Naive CD45RAhigh/CD27high T cell percentages were measured by flow cytometry on a PBMC aliquot from every donor. The data belong to a study of blood T cells in healthy people across ages (dated by TCRdb to 2014 to 2015). General notes on the study: Template switching captured roughly one uniquely barcoded TCR beta cDNA molecule per two T cells in model experiments. Using deep sequencing normalized with unique cDNA molecular identifiers, the study measured how TCR beta repertoire diversity changes with age. Four age groups were formed from the donors: young (average about 15 years), middle-aged (just under 40), aged (approximately 60) and long-lived (roughly 88). Donors of different ages were randomly distributed across sequencing lanes to avoid experimental bias. For two donors (one aged 18 to 30 and one aged 80 or older), the study analyzed two additional independent replicas of 1 million unique cDNA reads from the same blood draw.

Results and caveats for the whole study, not just this receptor: Estimates of total diversity based on one million sequenced T cells were regarded as lower bounds and as underestimates. Compared with the aged group, more naive CD4+ T cells, fewer expanded clones and increased TCR diversity were shown by the long-lived group, suggesting age selection. There was a strong correlation between observed TCR beta diversity and the percentage of naive T cells measured by flow cytometry. Because donor CMV infection status was unknown, age-related changes in expanded clonotypes were potentially confounded. Since profiling was done on bulk unsorted PBMCs, naive and antigen-experienced compartments could not be conclusively compared. As age increased, observed TCR beta diversity per million T cells dropped in a roughly linear way, and a significant reduction was already evident by age 40.

The TCR was taken from an elderly man in good health. Source material: blood.

For the CDR3, the sequence is CSVGQGAEQYF. The DNA reads TGCAGCGTCGGGCAGGGAGCCGAGCAGTACTTC. The chain uses TRBV29-1 and TRBJ2-5; the D segment is perhaps TRBD1 or TRBD2, each sharing 5 matched bases. With the DNA end fitting TRBJ2-7 better, the J assignment may be wrong. Including cysteine and phenylalanine, the CDR3 has 11 amino acids. Kept here is only the CDR3 DNA, which spans 33 bases and is read in frame from base 1. The germline V gene yields SQVTM for CDR1 and ANQGSEA for CDR2.